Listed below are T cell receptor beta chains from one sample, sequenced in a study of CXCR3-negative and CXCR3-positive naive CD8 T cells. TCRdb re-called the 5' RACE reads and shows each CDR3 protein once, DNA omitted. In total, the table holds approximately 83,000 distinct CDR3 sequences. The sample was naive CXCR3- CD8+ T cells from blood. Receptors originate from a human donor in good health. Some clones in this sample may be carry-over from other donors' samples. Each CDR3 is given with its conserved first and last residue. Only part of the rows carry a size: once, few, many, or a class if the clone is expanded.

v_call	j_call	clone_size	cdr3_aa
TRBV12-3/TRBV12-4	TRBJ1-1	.	CASRFSWGDEAFF
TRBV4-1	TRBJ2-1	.	CASSGKGDRRYEQFF
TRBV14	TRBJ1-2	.	CASSDGPYYGYTF
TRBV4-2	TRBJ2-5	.	CASSQASDSREYF
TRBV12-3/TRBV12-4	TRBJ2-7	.	CASSARDRGYEQYF
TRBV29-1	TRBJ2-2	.	CGVVSGSWNTGELFF
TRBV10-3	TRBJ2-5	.	CAISESVAVETQYF
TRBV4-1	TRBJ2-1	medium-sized	CASSSPGTGIDEQFF
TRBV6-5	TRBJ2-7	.	CASSSMDRVGAVGAYEQYF
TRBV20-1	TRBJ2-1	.	CSASRGGEQFF
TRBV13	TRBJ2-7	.	CASSRRTVPPYEQYF
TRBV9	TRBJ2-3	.	CASSVTGQGLDTQYF
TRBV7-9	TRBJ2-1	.	CASSLSESVQKGSYNEQFF
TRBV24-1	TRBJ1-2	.	CATSVLCLQVLSYGYTF
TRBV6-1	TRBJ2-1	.	CASREYGNEQFF
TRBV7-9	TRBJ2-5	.	CASSLRTVQETQYF
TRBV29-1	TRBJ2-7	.	CSVRSTVSYEQYF
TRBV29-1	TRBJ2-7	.	CSVDKQGTYEQYF
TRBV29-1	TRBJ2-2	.	CSVEGTTGELFF
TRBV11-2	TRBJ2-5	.	CASSLFGLAVLETQYF